The 27 T cell receptor beta chains reported below all come from one sample, sequenced in a study of shared clonotypes between healthy human individuals. TCRdb's copy holds only in-frame clones and misses some; the assay was immunoSEQ multiplex PCR. The table lists fewer than 2.5 million clones, 90% to 95% of them singletons. Sequences were obtained from naive CD4+ T cells from PBMCs. Documented subset: CD45RA+ positively selected. The origin of the receptors is a young man in good health. Some clones in this sample may be carry-over from other donors' samples.

CDR3 bases: TGTGCCAGCAGCCAAAATCGGGGCACCTACGAGCAGTACTTC. This sequence encodes CASSQNRGTYEQYF. This chain links TRBV4-2 with TRBJ2-7; perhaps D is TRBD1 or TRBD2 (5 bases each). Trimming pared 2 bases from V and 2 bases from J, leaving 10 bases between. The CDR3 loop spans 14 amino acids. Germline V CDR1 and CDR2: LGHNA, YNFKEQ.

This sequence joins TRBV19 and TRBJ1-2; D uncertain. The germline gives CDR1 LNHDA, CDR2 SQIVND (reference sequence). Trimming left V 1 base short and J 6 bases short, with 9 bases between. CDR3 length: 13 amino acids. CDR3 in amino acids: CASSIAAVDGYTF. The DNA for the CDR3 is TGTGCCAGTAGTATAGCCGCGGTGGATGGCTACACCTTC. The variable domain in full, completed from reference TRBV19 and TRBJ1-2, reads DGGITQSPKYLFRKEGQNVTLSCEQNLNHDAMYWYRQDPGQGLRLIYYSQIVNDFQKGDIAEGYSVSREKKESFPLTVTSAQKNPTAFYLCASSIAAVDGYTFGSGTRLTVV.

The J gene is TRBJ1-1, the V gene TRBV28; D is possibly TRBD1 (5 bases). There are 15 residues in the CDR3. Trimming cost V 8 bases and J 5 bases, with 21 bases left between them. Germline V CDR1 and CDR2: MDHEN, SYDVKM. This CDR3 reads CASGITRAGVTEAFF. Here the CDR3 DNA reads TGTGCCAGCGGCATAACCAGGGCTGGTGTAACTGAAGCTTTCTTT.

This clone has a single count. The same CDR3 also results from other DNA sequences found in this sample. This chain connects TRBV6-5 to TRBJ1-2; D is uncertain. This CDR3 comprises 13 residues. Between the trimmed V and J ends, which lost 2 bases and 3 bases, there was a span of 7 bases. From germline, CDR1 is MNHEY and CDR2 SVGAGI. The CDR3 DNA reads TGTGCCAGCAGTTACGTCCGAGACTATGGCTACACCTTC. This codes for CASSYVRDYGYTF.

The chain couples TRBV30 to TRBJ1-4; D may be TRBD1 (6 bases). V lost 4 bases and J 6 bases, leaving 9 bases between the germline ends. CDR3 length: 12 residues. CDR1 and CDR2 (germline): GTSNPN, SVGIG (reference sequence). The CDR3 reads CAWNRGYEKLFF. CDR3 DNA sequence: TGTGCCTGGAATAGGGGGTATGAAAAACTGTTTTTT.

The V gene is TRBV4-3, the J gene TRBJ2-2; 7 nucleotides align to TRBD2. The CDR3 length is 19 residues. The V segment lost 1 base and the J segment 3 bases; nucleotides outside the gene matches: 14. Germline V lookup: CDR1 LGHNA, CDR2 YSLEER. The CDR3 nucleotides are TGCGCCAGCAGCCAAGTGGTTGCAGCGGGAATTGGGTACACCGGGGAGCTGTTTTTT. This sequence encodes CASSQVVAAGIGYTGELFF.

The gene calls are TRBV7-2 and TRBJ2-7, with TRBD2 matching over 10 bases. Germline V gene lookup returns CDR1 SGHTA and CDR2 FQGNSA. CDR3 length equals 16 residues. J gave up 2 bases and V 5 bases, and 9 bases lay outside the gene matches. CDR3 sequence reads: CASSRTGTSVTYEQYF. The CDR3 DNA is TGTGCCAGCAGCCGAACTGGGACTAGCGTGACCTACGAGCAGTACTTC.

On this clone: The same CDR3 is also encoded by other DNA sequences in this sample. J is TRBJ1-2 and V is TRBV6-5, with D hard to call. Trimming left V 6 bases short and J 0 bases short, with 8 bases between. This CDR3 is 13 amino acids long. Germline lookup yields CDR1 MNHEY and CDR2 SVGAGI. Here the CDR3 reads CASRPTANYGYTF. CDR3 DNA: TGTGCCAGCAGACCAACAGCTAACTATGGCTACACCTTC.

The chain uses TRBV4-1 and TRBJ1-6; D remains ambiguous. Looked up from germline, CDR1 is MGHRA and CDR2 is YSYEKL. The V and J ends lost 1 base and 0 bases respectively, with 4 bases between them. The length of the CDR3 is 15 residues. The CDR3 protein is CASSQVGSYNSPLHF. Here the CDR3 DNA reads TGCGCCAGCAGCCAAGTGGGCTCCTATAATTCACCCCTCCACTTT.

The chain combines TRBV15 with TRBJ1-5; D is unresolved. The germline gives CDR1 LNHNV, CDR2 YYDKDF (reference sequence). Deletions cut 0 bases from V and 4 bases from J, with 10 bases between. The CDR3 loop spans 15 amino acids. As DNA, the CDR3 is TGTGCCACCAGCAGAGATCGGAGTGGGAATCAGCCCCAGCATTTT. Its translation is CATSRDRSGNQPQHF.

V usage is TRBV10-2 and J usage is TRBJ1-1, with D unresolved. This CDR3 region has 13 residues. CDR1 WSHSY and CDR2 SAAADI come from the germline V gene. V lost 7 bases to trimming and J lost 7 bases, with 16 bases between them. The CDR3 protein is CASTYAARLEAFF. CDR3 nucleotide sequence: TGCGCCAGCACCTACGCGGCGAGACTTGAAGCTTTCTTT.

The chain is built from TRBV7-2 and TRBJ1-3; D possibly corresponds to TRBD1 (6 bases). Germline V lookup: CDR1 SGHTA, CDR2 FQGNSA. The length of the CDR3 is 16 residues. The ends were cut back, 5 bases at V and 0 bases at J, with 14 bases in the middle. This CDR3 is CASSIQGDPSGNTIYF. Written as DNA, the CDR3 is TGTGCCAGCAGCATACAGGGAGACCCCTCTGGAAACACCATATATTTT.

V gene TRBV18 combines with J gene TRBJ1-5, with 7 bases matching TRBD1. This CDR3 spans 14 amino acids. CDR1 and CDR2 from the germline V gene are KGHSH and LQKENI. The J segment lost 3 bases and the V segment lost 5 bases, leaving 4 bases of the junction unmatched. The CDR3 sequence: CASSGQVINQPQHF. CDR3 nucleotide sequence: TGTGCCAGCTCAGGACAGGTCATCAATCAGCCCCAGCATTTT.

The chain carries TRBV10-3 and TRBJ2-3; 10 bases line up with TRBD2. The germline gives CDR1 ENHRY, CDR2 SYGVKD. The CDR3 contains 17 residues. J lost 2 bases, V lost 6 bases, and 11 bases had no gene match. The CDR3 coding sequence is TGTGCCATCAGCGCGACAGTACTAGCGGGATACACAGATACGCAGTATTTT. This encodes CAISATVLAGYTDTQYF.

This sequence joins TRBV19 and TRBJ1-3; D is uncertain. V was shortened by 7 bases and J by 3 bases, with 16 bases between the two germline ends. CDR3 length: 15 residues. Germline lookup yields CDR1 LNHDA and CDR2 SQIVND (reference sequence). CDR3 nucleotides: TGTGCCAGTACCCGTGGCCTTGGGGATGGAAACACCATATATTTT. The encoded protein is CASTRGLGDGNTIYF. The full variable domain, rest sourced from reference TRBV19 and TRBJ1-3, is DGGITQSPKYLFRKEGQNVTLSCEQNLNHDAMYWYRQDPGQGLRLIYYSQIVNDFQKGDIAEGYSVSREKKESFPLTVTSAQKNPTAFYLCASTRGLGDGNTIYFGEGSWLTVV.

V gene TRBV5-5 combines with J gene TRBJ2-1; D is perhaps TRBD2 (5 bases). V was trimmed by 5 bases and J by 8 bases, leaving 8 bases between them. The CDR3 covers 11 residues. The germline V gene encodes CDR1 SGHKS and CDR2 YYEKEE (reference sequence). This CDR3 is CASRGVYEQFF. The DNA of the CDR3 is TGTGCCAGCAGGGGAGTATATGAGCAGTTCTTC.

The chain uses TRBV5-4 and TRBJ2-2; 9 nucleotides align to TRBD2. The CDR3 contains 19 residues. Germline V gene data show CDR1 as SGHNT and CDR2 as YYREEE (reference sequence). V gave up 2 bases and J gave up 4 bases; unmatched junction bases: 15. The CDR3, as DNA: TGTGCCAGCAGCTTAGGTGGTCGAGGTAGCGGGGGTGGCACCGGGGAGCTGTTTTTT. Encoded protein: CASSLGGRGSGGGTGELFF.

This clone appeared a single time. The chain employs TRBV6-1 and TRBJ1-1; tentatively, D is TRBD1 (6 bases). With 3 bases removed from V and 5 bases from J, the gap between germline ends came to 16 bases. The germline gives CDR1 MNHNS, CDR2 SASEGT. The CDR3 runs to 15 residues. As DNA, the CDR3 is TGTGCCAGCAGTGACGGGGGCAGGGTTAGAACTGAAGCTTTCTTT. Amino acids: CASSDGGRVRTEAFF.

V and J are TRBV19 and TRBJ1-5, with 9 positions matching TRBD1. The CDR3 runs 14 residues. Germline loops: CDR1 LNHDA, CDR2 SQIVND (reference sequence). After removal of 7 bases from V and 6 bases from J, the junction contained 7 bases not matched to a gene. CDR3: CASTGGQGSQPQHF. In DNA, the CDR3 is TGTGCCAGTACCGGAGGACAGGGGAGTCAGCCCCAGCATTTT.

In its sample, this clone was seen once. The chain is built from TRBV5-1 and TRBJ1-5; D uncertain. The CDR3 length is 17 residues. Trimming left V 3 bases short and J 3 bases short, with 19 bases between. Germline V gene sequence: CDR1 SGHRS, CDR2 YFSETQ. This chain's CDR3 is CASSWRGNEGHNQPQHF. CDR3 in DNA: TGCGCCAGCAGCTGGCGCGGGAATGAAGGGCACAATCAGCCCCAGCATTTT.

The V gene is TRBV28, the J gene TRBJ1-4, with 7 bases matching TRBD1. CDR1 and CDR2 (germline): MDHEN, SYDVKM. Trimming at V came to 7 bases and at J to 3 bases, leaving 8 bases not matched to a gene. The CDR3 totals 15 residues. The CDR3 coding sequence is TGTGCCAGCATTACAGGGGAGGGGGCTAATGAAAAACTGTTTTTT. As protein: CASITGEGANEKLFF.

This rearrangement joins TRBV5-4 to TRBJ2-2; D is undetermined. Germline loops: CDR1 SGHNT, CDR2 YYREEE (reference sequence). V lost 4 bases to trimming and J lost 0 bases, with 16 bases between them. The CDR3 sequence is 17 residues long. Here the CDR3 DNA reads TGTGCCAGCAGCCCGATGGGCGGAACCGCGAACACCGGGGAGCTGTTTTTT. It encodes CASSPMGGTANTGELFF.

This chain connects TRBV27 to TRBJ2-3; TRBD2 might be the D (6 bases). The CDR3 spans 17 residues. Germline values: CDR1 MNHEY, CDR2 SMNVEV (reference sequence). V dropped 3 bases and J dropped 2 bases, with 18 bases sitting between them. The CDR3 coding sequence is TGTGCCAGCAGTTTGACCCCGCCGGGACTCCTCACAGATACGCAGTATTTT. Translation: CASSLTPPGLLTDTQYF.

The chain uses TRBV5-1 and TRBJ1-1, with 11 bases fitting TRBD1. This CDR3 has 15 residues. With V trimmed by 5 bases and J by 4 bases, 7 bases remained unmatched. The V gene's germline CDR1 is SGHRS and CDR2 YFSETQ. CDR3 coding DNA: TGCGCCAGCAGTACCGGGACAGGGGGGCTCACTGAAGCTTTCTTT. Translation: CASSTGTGGLTEAFF. The variable domain in full, completed from reference TRBV5-1 and TRBJ1-1, reads KAGVTQTPRYLIKTRGQQVTLSCSPISGHRSVSWYQQTPGQGLQFLFEYFSETQRNKGNFPGRFSGRQFSNSRSEMNVSTLELGDSALYLCASSTGTGGLTEAFFGQGTRLTVV.

Details on this clone: This CDR3 is also generated by other DNA sequences in the sample. The J gene is TRBJ1-5, the V gene TRBV30; no clear D. CDR3 length: 13 amino acids. CDR1 is GTSNPN, CDR2 SVGIG, per germline (reference sequence). V was trimmed by 2 bases and J by 3 bases, leaving 8 bases between them. CDR3 nucleotide sequence: TGTGCCTGGAGTCCAGGCTACAATCAGCCCCAGCATTTT. Protein product: CAWSPGYNQPQHF.

The rearrangement joins TRBV20-1 to TRBJ2-1; D ambiguous. Germline assignment: CDR1 DFQATT and CDR2 SNEGSKA (reference sequence). V was shortened by 3 bases and J by 10 bases, with 10 bases between the two germline ends. The CDR3 consists of 11 residues. The CDR3 protein is CSASRHGEQFF. The DNA for the CDR3 is TGCAGTGCTAGTAGGCACGGAGAGCAGTTCTTC.

The rearrangement links TRBV5-8 to TRBJ1-1, with 8 bases aligning to TRBD1. Germline loops: CDR1 SGHTS, CDR2 YDEGEE. The length of the CDR3 is 17 residues. V lost 0 bases to trimming and J lost 0 bases; unmatched junction nucleotides: 7. The CDR3 bases are TGTGCCAGCAGCTTGGTGACAGGGGAGGGCATGAACACTGAAGCTTTCTTT. Protein: CASSLVTGEGMNTEAFF.